The 21 T cell receptor beta chains given below trace back to one sample, sequenced in a study of regulatory T cells in long-lasting Graves disease. Time point specified: persistent/refractory GD, antithyroid drugs over 5 years with positive TRAb. RNA extracted from PBMCs served as the sequencing template. Combining iRepertoire HTBI primers with Arm-PCR of CDR3 regions, the authors built TCR beta libraries. TCRdb independently ran MiXCR on the multiplex PCR reads; one entry per CDR3 protein. The table has 400,000 to 500,000 distinct CDR3 sequences, less than 25% seen once. The source material was peripheral blood mononuclear cells (PBMCs), sampled when the disease was refractory, from a patient treated with antithyroid drugs. These receptors came from a female donor with Graves disease.

This chain links TRBV7-9 with TRBJ1-2; D may be TRBD1 (5 bases). The CDR3 is 17 residues long. Trimming shortened V by 4 bases and J by 0 bases, and 18 bases separated the two germline ends. The V gene's germline CDR1 is SEHNR and CDR2 FQNEAQ (reference sequence). CDR3 region: CASSSGFRGPANYGYTF. CDR3 DNA: TGTGCCAGCAGCTCAGGATTCCGGGGCCCAGCTAACTATGGCTACACCTTC.

The chain couples TRBV5-6 to TRBJ2-2, with D uncertain. The ends were cut back, 2 bases at V and 5 bases at J, with 7 bases in the middle. Germline CDR1 is SGHDT and CDR2 is YYEEEE. The CDR3 runs 13 residues. CDR3 sequence: CASSFDRTGELFF. The CDR3 DNA is TGTGCCAGCAGCTTTGATCGAACCGGGGAGCTGTTTTTT.

The gene calls are TRBV5-4 and TRBJ2-7; 14 bases agree with TRBD2. The CDR3 is made up of 16 amino acids. V shed 4 bases and J 5 bases; nucleotides not matched to a gene: 8. CDR1 is SGHNT and CDR2 is YYREEE in the germline V gene (reference sequence). CDR3 loop: CASSLRTSGRTHEQYF. Written as DNA, the CDR3 is TGTGCCAGCAGCCTGCGGACTAGCGGGAGGACCCACGAGCAGTACTTC.

The gene calls are TRBV9 and TRBJ1-3; D gene unclear. Germline-derived CDR1 and CDR2 are SGDLS and YYNGEE. Trimming removed 4 bases at V and 9 bases at J, with 20 bases between. The CDR3 extends over 15 amino acids. CDR3 sequence reads: CASSSRTATGVTIYF. The DNA of the CDR3 is TGTGCCAGCAGCTCCCGGACGGCGACTGGAGTCACCATATATTTT.

The chain links TRBV7-2 to TRBJ2-5; 14 nucleotides agree with TRBD2. The CDR3 consists of 16 residues. V dropped 5 bases and J dropped 5; count of bases not matched to a gene: 7. Germline V gene lookup returns CDR1 SGHTA and CDR2 FQGNSA. The CDR3 coding sequence is TGTGCCAGCAGCGCATCGGGACTAGCGGGAGAGGAGACCCAGTACTTC. It yields the protein CASSASGLAGEETQYF.

The chain is built from TRBV28 and TRBJ1-1; 8 bases line up with TRBD1. Trimming at V came to 2 bases and at J to 0 bases, leaving 11 bases not matched to a gene. The germline CDR1 and CDR2 sequences are MDHEN and SYDVKM. This CDR3 is 18 amino acids long. In DNA form, the CDR3 reads TGTGCCAGCAGTTTAATAGCGCTGGCGGACAGGGTGAACACTGAAGCTTTCTTT. Its translation is CASSLIALADRVNTEAFF.

This clonotype has more than one count but fewer than ten. The V gene is TRBV14, the J gene TRBJ1-5, with D unresolved. This CDR3 region has 12 residues. V lost 0 bases, J lost 7 bases, and 4 bases lay in between. Germline loops: CDR1 SGHDN, CDR2 FVKESK. CDR3 region: CASSQDNQPQHF. As DNA, the CDR3 is TGTGCCAGCAGCCAAGATAACCAGCCCCAGCATTTT.

As concerns this clonotype: A far more abundant clone sits one base away, making this likely a read error. V gene TRBV6-5 combines with J gene TRBJ1-1, with D uncertain. Trimming cost V 2 bases and J 5 bases, with 9 bases left between them. This CDR3 has 13 amino acids. Germline assignment: CDR1 MNHEY and CDR2 SVGAGI. CDR3 sequence reads: CASSYMAHTEAFF. Written as DNA, the CDR3 is TGTGCCAGCAGTTACATGGCGCATACTGAAGCTTTCTTT.

In this sample, this clonotype turned up a few times. The chain couples TRBV5-1 to TRBJ2-6; no reliable D call. This CDR3 is 15 amino acids long. V shed 0 bases and J shed 3 bases, with 7 bases lying between them. Germline values: CDR1 SGHRS, CDR2 YFSETQ. The CDR3 DNA reads as TGCGCCAGCAGCTTGGTGTGGGGTGGGGCCAACGTCCTGACTTTC. Encoded protein: CASSLVWGGANVLTF. The full variable domain, in which reference TRBV5-1 and TRBJ2-6 provide the parts outside the CDR3, is KAGVTQTPRYLIKTRGQQVTLSCSPISGHRSVSWYQQTPGQGLQFLFEYFSETQRNKGNFPGRFSGRQFSNSRSEMNVSTLELGDSALYLCASSLVWGGANVLTFGAGSRLTVL.

Remarks on this clonotype: This likely reflects a read error, since a far larger clone is one base away. V usage is TRBV7-2 and J usage is TRBJ2-5; TRBD2 aligns across 10 bases. This CDR3 spans 14 amino acids. CDR1 and CDR2 from the germline V gene are SGHTA and FQGNSA. The junction had 1 base not matched to a gene; V was cut back by 4 bases and J by 2 bases. This chain's CDR3 is CASSSTSGQETQYF. The CDR3 DNA follows: TGTGCCAGCAGCTCGACTAGCGGGCAAGAGACCCAGTACTTC.

This clonotype was counted a few times. The rearrangement links TRBV6-2 or TRBV6-3 to TRBJ1-2; 7 bases are shared with TRBD1. The CDR3 runs 14 residues. After removal of 5 bases from V and 3 bases from J, the junction contained 6 bases not matched to a gene. The germline V gene encodes CDR1 MNHEY and CDR2 SVGEGT. The DNA for the CDR3 is TGTGCCAGCAGTCGGGACAGTCTCTACTATGGCTACACCTTC. Translating it yields CASSRDSLYYGYTF.

In this sample, this clonotype turned up a few times. For the CDR3, the DNA is TGTGCCAGCAGCTTAGCGGGGGCGGGGGCAGACTACGAGCAGTACTTC. It codes for CASSLAGAGADYEQYF. This chain uses TRBV7-2 with TRBJ2-7; tentative D call: TRBD2 (7 bases). The CDR3 covers 16 residues. Trimming stripped 0 bases from V and 3 bases from J, with 15 bases between. CDR1 and CDR2 (germline): SGHTA, FQGNSA.

This clonotype was counted at least ten times. The chain recombines TRBV29-1 with TRBJ2-5; 11 nucleotides agree with TRBD2. Unmatched junction bases numbered 13, after V lost 2 bases and J lost 5 bases. Germline assignment: CDR1 SQVTM and CDR2 ANQGSEA. The CDR3 has 17 amino acids. The CDR3 DNA reads as TGCAGCGTTGAAAGTGGGCTAGCGGGAGGAATCGGGGAGACCCAGTACTTC. Protein: CSVESGLAGGIGETQYF.

The gene calls are TRBV5-4 and TRBJ2-7; D possibly corresponds to TRBD1 (5 bases). This CDR3 has 15 residues. The germline V and J ends were trimmed by 1 base and 1 base, with 12 bases remaining between them. Germline V gene sequence: CDR1 SGHNT, CDR2 YYREEE (reference sequence). The CDR3 nucleotides read TGTGCCAGCAGCTTGCATGGGGCCGGGTCCTACGAGCAGTACTTC. This translates into CASSLHGAGSYEQYF.

This clonotype was seen at least ten times. The chain joins TRBV24-1 to TRBJ2-5; TRBD2 matches at 7 bases. This CDR3 is 14 amino acids long. The germline gives CDR1 KGHDR, CDR2 SFDVKD. V shed 9 bases and J 5 bases; nucleotides not matched to a gene: 11. The CDR3 loop reads CATGDGLVGETQYF. CDR3 nucleotides: TGTGCCACCGGGGACGGACTAGTAGGGGAGACCCAGTACTTC.

As concerns this clonotype: A much larger clone is a single base away; this may be a read error. The chain combines TRBV12-3 or TRBV12-4 with TRBJ2-1, with D tentatively TRBD1 or TRBD2 (5 bases each). The CDR3 runs 13 residues. V was shortened by 3 bases and J by 8 bases, with 11 bases between the two germline ends. CDR3 loop: CASSLFRDDEQFF. The CDR3 DNA reads TGTGCCAGCAGTTTGTTCAGGGACGATGAGCAGTTCTTC.

This clonotype was observed a handful of times. The gene calls are TRBV18 and TRBJ2-7; a weak D match, TRBD2 (6 bases). Germline CDR1 reads KGHSH; CDR2 reads LQKENI. Between the trimmed V and J ends, which lost 5 bases and 7 bases, there was a span of 21 bases. The CDR3 has 15 residues. CDR3 nucleotides: TGTGCCAGCTCAGCCATTCGGAGAGGAGGAGGGGAGCAGTACTTC. It is translated as CASSAIRRGGGEQYF.

This clonotype was counted ten times or more. The chain links TRBV11-2 to TRBJ2-7; 10 bases align to TRBD1. Germline V gene sequence: CDR1 SGHAT, CDR2 FQNNGV. The CDR3 totals 15 residues. With V trimmed by 5 bases and J by 6 bases, 10 bases remained unmatched. CDR3 DNA: TGTGCCAGCAGCCTGGCGAGGACAGGGGGTCTCGAGCAGTACTTC. Translated, it gives CASSLARTGGLEQYF.

The chain has TRBV19 and TRBJ2-4; TRBD1 matches 9 bases. V was clipped by 3 bases and J by 14 bases; unmatched bases: 8. The CDR3 covers 13 residues. Germline CDR1 is LNHDA and CDR2 is SQIVND (reference sequence). CDR3 amino acids: CASSMATGGEEYF. The CDR3 DNA sequence: TGTGCCAGTAGTATGGCCACAGGGGGCGAAGAGTACTTC.

This clonotype was observed many times. The V gene is TRBV11-2, the J gene TRBJ2-6; possibly TRBD1 for D (6 bases). The germline V and J ends were trimmed by 6 bases and 0 bases, with 12 bases remaining between them. This CDR3 has 16 amino acids. Germline V CDR1 and CDR2: SGHAT, FQNNGV. The CDR3 here is CASRPWGLSGANVLTF. CDR3 nucleotides: TGTGCCAGCAGACCTTGGGGGCTCTCTGGGGCCAACGTCCTGACTTTC.

On this clonotype itself: Its ends do not fully match the called genes, so a read error is possible. The genes are TRBV12-3 or TRBV12-4 and TRBJ2-3; D remains ambiguous. The length of the CDR3 is 14 residues. The CDR3 bases are TGCGCCAGCAGCCTGGGTCCTAGCACAGATACGCAGTATTTT. This gives the protein CASSLGPSTDTQYF.